A selection of T cell receptor beta chains follows, all from one sample in a study of vaccination effects on CD4 cells after COVID-19. Profiled with immunoSEQ multiplex PCR; TCRdb holds only in-frame clones, not every one. The sample yields tens of thousands of clones, around 67% seen once. Antigens for these TCRs are unknown. This specimen consisted of CD4+ T cells from PBMCs cultured without peptide, obtained before COVID-19 vaccination. These receptors all come from a human donor who received a COVID-19 vaccine. Both conserved end residues are part of each CDR3. The D gene is left open where the match is weak. A clone size is listed for some rows: how often the clone was seen (once, few, many), or a class if it is expanded.

CDR3: CATSFRGEQYF
DNA: TGTGCCACCTCTTTCCGGGGAGAGCAGTACTTC
V: TRBV25-1
size: .
length: 11
J: TRBJ2-7
D: .

CDR3: CASSLQGRVGQYF
DNA: TGTGCCAGCAGTTTGCAGGGCAGGGTCGGGCAGTACTTC
V: TRBV27
size: once
length: 13
J: TRBJ2-7
D: .

CDR3: CASNWGSSYEQYF
DNA: TGTGCCAGCAATTGGGGGAGCTCCTACGAGCAGTACTTC
V: TRBV11-2
size: .
length: 13
J: TRBJ2-7
D: .

CDR3: CAIQDWDGYTF
DNA: TGTGCCATCCAAGACTGGGATGGCTACACCTTC
V: TRBV19
size: few
length: 11
J: TRBJ1-2
D: .

CDR3: CASSLGTAQETQYF
DNA: TGTGCCAGCAGCTTAGGGACAGCCCAAGAGACCCAGTACTTC
V: TRBV7-2
size: once
length: 14
J: TRBJ2-5
D: .

CDR3: CASSLVQANYGYTF
DNA: TGTGCCAGCAGCTTGGTGCAGGCTAACTATGGCTACACCTTC
V: TRBV5-5
size: few
length: 14
J: TRBJ1-2
D: .

CDR3: CASSYVAGWGEQYF
DNA: TGTGCCAGCAGTTACGTCGCAGGCTGGGGCGAGCAGTACTTC
V: TRBV6-5
size: few
length: 14
J: TRBJ2-7
D: .

CDR3: CASSYGQGNYGYTF
DNA: TGTGCCAGCAGTTACGGACAGGGAAACTATGGCTACACCTTC
V: TRBV28
size: .
length: 14
J: TRBJ1-2
D: TRBD1

CDR3: CASSDPGTPNTEAFF
DNA: TGTGCCAGCAGTGACCCCGGGACACCTAACACTGAAGCTTTCTTT
V: TRBV2
size: .
length: 15
J: TRBJ1-1
D: .

CDR3: CASSIAGGLQPQHF
DNA: TGTGCCAGCAGTATCGCAGGGGGCTTGCAGCCCCAGCATTTT
V: TRBV28
size: .
length: 14
J: TRBJ1-5
D: TRBD1

CDR3: CASSGGWGNTEAFF
DNA: TGTGCCAGCAGCGGCGGCTGGGGAAACACTGAAGCTTTCTTT
V: TRBV5-6
size: .
length: 14
J: TRBJ1-1
D: .

CDR3: CSASGWAANEKLFF
DNA: TGCAGTGCTAGTGGGTGGGCGGCTAATGAAAAACTGTTTTTT
V: TRBV20-1
size: .
length: 14
J: TRBJ1-4
D: .

CDR3: CASSQVLTKHNEQFF
DNA: TGCGCCAGCAGCCAAGTCCTTACGAAACACAATGAGCAGTTCTTC
V: TRBV4-1
size: .
length: 15
J: TRBJ2-1
D: .

CDR3: CASSFSVSRSTEAFF
DNA: TGTGCCAGCAGCTTTAGCGTTTCGAGGAGCACTGAAGCTTTCTTT
V: TRBV7-3
size: .
length: 15
J: TRBJ1-1
D: .

CDR3: CASGVQGATGNTIYF
DNA: TGTGCCAGCGGGGTACAGGGGGCAACTGGAAACACCATATATTTT
V: TRBV19
size: .
length: 15
J: TRBJ1-3
D: TRBD1

CDR3: CAVTGGSANTGELFF
DNA: TGTGCCGTTACCGGAGGCAGCGCGAACACCGGGGAGCTGTTTTTT
V: TRBV19
size: .
length: 15
J: TRBJ2-2
D: .

CDR3: CASSLRRRHNEQFF
DNA: TGTGCCAGCAGCTTACGGCGGAGACACAATGAGCAGTTCTTC
V: TRBV13
size: .
length: 14
J: TRBJ2-1
D: .

CDR3: CASSPGGLNYGYTF
DNA: TGTGCCAGCAGCCCGGGGGGGCTTAACTATGGCTACACCTTC
V: TRBV28
size: .
length: 14
J: TRBJ1-2
D: .

CDR3: CASSRDSYYGYTF
DNA: TGTGCCAGCAGCCGGGACAGCTATTATGGCTACACCTTC
V: TRBV14
size: few
length: 13
J: TRBJ1-2
D: TRBD1

CDR3: CASGRTEYEQYF
DNA: TGTGCCAGCGGGCGGACTGAGTACGAGCAGTACTTC
V: TRBV7-9
size: .
length: 12
J: TRBJ2-7
D: .

CDR3: CASSRGAGQNTEAFF
DNA: TGTGCCAGCAGCAGGGGGGCGGGGCAGAACACTGAAGCTTTCTTT
V: TRBV5-6
size: .
length: 15
J: TRBJ1-1
D: .

CDR3: CASSLGTSGGTDTQYF
DNA: TGTGCCAGCAGCCTTGGGACTAGCGGGGGCACAGATACGCAGTATTTT
V: TRBV5-5
size: .
length: 16
J: TRBJ2-3
D: TRBD2

CDR3: CASSPGRGGLNTEAFF
DNA: TGCGCCAGCAGCCCGGGGAGGGGTGGATTGAACACTGAAGCTTTCTTT
V: TRBV4-1
size: .
length: 16
J: TRBJ1-1
D: .

CDR3: CASSYSSKVSGSNQPQHF
DNA: TGTGCCAGCAGTTACTCGAGTAAAGTAAGTGGCAGCAATCAGCCCCAGCATTTT
V: TRBV6-2/TRBV6-3
size: few
length: 18
J: TRBJ1-5
D: .

CDR3: CAWSIREKLFF
DNA: TGTGCCTGGAGTATAAGAGAAAAACTGTTTTTT
V: TRBV30
size: few
length: 11
J: TRBJ1-4
D: .

CDR3: CASSQPSGQGGEKLFF
DNA: TGTGCCAGCAGCCAGCCTTCTGGACAGGGGGGTGAAAAACTGTTTTTT
V: TRBV7-9
size: .
length: 16
J: TRBJ1-4
D: TRBD1

CDR3: CASSHPRVGEQYF
DNA: TGCGCCAGCAGCCATCCCAGGGTCGGCGAGCAGTACTTC
V: TRBV5-1
size: .
length: 13
J: TRBJ2-7
D: .

CDR3: CASSAGLAGGGSYNEQFF
DNA: TGCGCCAGCAGCGCGGGACTAGCGGGAGGGGGGTCCTACAATGAGCAGTTCTTC
V: TRBV5-1
size: .
length: 18
J: TRBJ2-1
D: TRBD2

CDR3: CASSQAPSGRAEQFF
DNA: TGTGCCAGCAGCCAGGCACCTAGCGGGAGAGCCGAGCAGTTCTTC
V: TRBV14
size: few
length: 15
J: TRBJ2-1
D: TRBD2

CDR3: CASSETVNSPLHF
DNA: TGTGCCAGCAGTGAGACAGTTAATTCACCCCTCCACTTT
V: TRBV25-1
size: few
length: 13
J: TRBJ1-6
D: .

CDR3: CASSVAGETQYF
DNA: TGTGCCAGTAGTGTAGCGGGGGAAACGCAGTATTTT
V: TRBV19
size: few
length: 12
J: TRBJ2-3
D: TRBD2

CDR3: CASSPGQGPYEQYF
DNA: TGTGCCAGCTCACCAGGGCAGGGACCCTACGAGCAGTACTTC
V: TRBV18
size: once
length: 14
J: TRBJ2-7
D: .

CDR3: CAWGDRGSYGYTF
DNA: TGTGCCTGGGGGGACAGGGGGAGCTATGGCTACACCTTC
V: TRBV30
size: .
length: 13
J: TRBJ1-2
D: TRBD1

CDR3: CSVTGTGNTIYF
DNA: TGCAGCGTTACAGGGACTGGAAACACCATATATTTT
V: TRBV29-1
size: .
length: 12
J: TRBJ1-3
D: .

CDR3: CASSLDTPINYGYTF
DNA: TGTGCCAGCAGCTTAGATACACCGATTAATTATGGCTACACCTTC
V: TRBV11-2
size: .
length: 15
J: TRBJ1-2
D: .

CDR3: CASSQRAPSGLGTDTQYF
DNA: TGTGCCAGCAGCCAAAGGGCCCCATCGGGCCTGGGCACAGATACGCAGTATTTT
V: TRBV4-2
size: .
length: 18
J: TRBJ2-3
D: .

CDR3: CASSWRTGWNTEAFF
DNA: TGTGCCAGCAGCTGGAGGACAGGGTGGAACACTGAAGCTTTCTTT
V: TRBV5-4
size: .
length: 15
J: TRBJ1-1
D: TRBD1

CDR3: CASSRYSYEQYF
DNA: TGTGCCAGCAGTCGTTATTCCTACGAGCAGTACTTC
V: TRBV2
size: .
length: 12
J: TRBJ2-7
D: .

CDR3: CASSLTAEAFF
DNA: TGTGCCAGCAGTTTGACAGCCGAAGCTTTCTTT
V: TRBV2
size: .
length: 11
J: TRBJ1-1
D: .

CDR3: CASSLSGTALNIQYF
DNA: TGCGCCAGCAGCTTGTCCGGGACAGCATTAAACATTCAGTACTTC
V: TRBV5-1
size: .
length: 15
J: TRBJ2-4
D: TRBD1

CDR3: CASSPQLSEGTEAFF
DNA: TGTGCCAGCTCACCCCAATTAAGTGAGGGGACTGAAGCTTTCTTT
V: TRBV18
size: .
length: 15
J: TRBJ1-1
D: .

CDR3: CASSYPGTGTSYEQYF
DNA: TGTGCCAGCAGTTACCCCGGGACAGGGACTTCCTACGAGCAGTACTTC
V: TRBV6-6
size: .
length: 16
J: TRBJ2-7
D: TRBD1

CDR3: CAWTGAQSFIRAGNTIYF
DNA: TGTGCCTGGACAGGGGCCCAAAGTTTTATAAGAGCTGGAAACACCATATATTTT
V: TRBV30
size: .
length: 18
J: TRBJ1-3
D: .

CDR3: CASRRGQSYEQYF
DNA: TGTGCCAGCAGACGCGGACAGTCCTACGAGCAGTACTTC
V: TRBV6-6
size: .
length: 13
J: TRBJ2-7
D: .

CDR3: CASSLGLAGGDEQFF
DNA: TGTGCCAGCAGCCTCGGACTAGCGGGAGGCGATGAGCAGTTCTTC
V: TRBV7-9
size: .
length: 15
J: TRBJ2-1
D: TRBD2

CDR3: CASSIAGGQETQYF
DNA: TGTGCCAGTAGTATAGCGGGAGGCCAAGAGACCCAGTACTTC
V: TRBV19
size: .
length: 14
J: TRBJ2-5
D: TRBD2

CDR3: CASSPTGTVSSYNEQFF
DNA: TGTGCCAGCTCGCCTACCGGGACGGTAAGCTCCTACAATGAGCAGTTCTTC
V: TRBV18
size: .
length: 17
J: TRBJ2-1
D: .

CDR3: CASSAAATRSNEQFF
DNA: TGTGCCAGCAGTGCGGCCGCGACCCGCTCCAATGAGCAGTTCTTC
V: TRBV2
size: .
length: 15
J: TRBJ2-1
D: .

CDR3: CASRSAGQEHYGYTF
DNA: TGCGCCAGCAGGTCGGCGGGACAGGAACACTATGGCTACACCTTC
V: TRBV5-1
size: .
length: 15
J: TRBJ1-2
D: TRBD1